This entry is about one T cell receptor beta chain. It has no known antigen specificity. Within one base of it there is no much larger clone, and no base qualities were kept. Sequences MDHEN (CDR1) and SYDVKM (CDR2) are obtained from the germline V gene. The CDR3, from cysteine to phenylalanine, totals 14 residues. CDR3 DNA only is kept here, 42 bases in frame from base 1. V and J are truncated by 6 bases and 2 bases respectively, leaving an intervening sequence of 14 bases. The library was produced with the immunoSEQ multiplex PCR assay. As for how the authors treated the data: A statistical classification framework was developed to diagnose cytomegalovirus status using the catalog of TCR beta chain sequences. The table was pulled from immuneACCESS by TCRdb, which kept in-frame rearrangements only. Such tables lose some clones; where checked, under half of the loss comes from unresolved V genes, and the rest has no known cause. The DNA was the basis for D and trimming; V, J and clone size are from that table. Counted in this sample were 65,000 or so clones; around 92% of them appeared once. The ten biggest clones cover about 1.2% of the sample.

The record originates from a study of cytomegalovirus exposure and HLA in healthy donors (dated by TCRdb to 2016 to 2017). Describing the broader study: According to a later analysis, one platform produced both the 100 to 150 validation repertoires and the 700 or so repertoires of the first cohort. The study aimed to test whether signatures of past pathogen exposure could be identified by cataloging public T cell receptors. Along with the roughly 710-subject first cohort, a separate validation cohort of over 90 different subjects was used. The study combined high-throughput TCR immunosequencing, statistical association of individual TCRs with disease status, and machine learning to predict cytomegalovirus infection status.

What the work shows at the level of the full study, not this receptor alone: Of the cluster scores, about 94% were above 0 in a later analysis, which found that TCRs clustered in the first cohort also tended to co-occur in the 120 validation repertoires. Three of the identified cytomegalovirus-associated TCR beta chains were confirmed in vitro to be specific for cytomegalovirus antigens. All 110 or so repertoires were used to score co-occurrence in the validation cohort in a later analysis, because that analysis had no HLA typing for the cohort. The authors suggested that the approach could potentially be extended to other disease states and immunological phenotypes. Across donors, most TCR sequences were observed very rarely, whereas some public TCRs were present in many individuals. A total of 150 or so TCR beta chains were listed by the study as associated with cytomegalovirus. The classifier was reported to diagnose cytomegalovirus status with high specificity and sensitivity in both the original and validation cohorts.

Separate from the approximately 670-subject first cohort, the validation cohort of 90 to 150 subjects was the group to which the donors belonged. The receptor was derived from a woman younger than 30 in good health and CMV-seronegative. The sequence joins TRBV28 to TRBJ2-7, and the D gene may be TRBD2, 6 bases matching. Source material: PBMCs. The DNA sequence is TGTGCCAGCAGCCCCGGAGGGATTACCTACGAGCAGTACTTC. Its product reads: CASSPGGITYEQYF.